This T cell receptor (beta chain) came from a study of spatial heterogeneity in lung cancer. Study-wide context: The study consistently detected more beta-chain than alpha-chain sequences.

One entry per CDR3 protein results from TCRdb running MiXCR on the 5' RACE reads. There are under 10,000 distinct CDR3 sequences in the sample; 9.7% occur only once, and 24% lies in the top ten. This clonotype appeared many times. Indicated time point: sample taken at primary tumor resection. Whole RNA obtained from tumor, nontumor lung or frozen PBMC underwent sequencing without sorting. Germline-derived CDR1 and CDR2 are SGHDT and YYEEEE. CDR3 length: 12 residues. Trimming took off 5 bases at V and 7 bases at J, with 9 bases between the two ends. Here the sequenced sample was normal lung tissue next to the tumor, taken at surgery. The chain recombines TRBV5-6 with TRBJ1-4, with D uncertain. This receptor was taken from a male donor with early-stage non-small cell lung cancer. The CDR3 nucleotides read TGTGCCAGCAGTGGTAAACTTGAAAAACTGTTTTTT. Translated, it gives CASSGKLEKLFF.